This entry lists 9 T cell receptor beta chains sequenced from one sample in a study of graft-versus-host responses after intestinal transplantation. These receptors lack a known antigen. Sequenced by immunoSEQ multiplex PCR; TCRdb stores in-frame clones only, minus some. The repertoire holds 85,000 to 95,000 clones, roughly 91% seen once, with 2% to 2.5% in the top ten. Sample: unstimulated CD8+ T cells sorted from spleen or lymph node cells, taken before intestinal transplant. The receptors originated from a human donor who received an intestinal transplant.

The V gene is TRBV4-3, the J gene TRBJ2-6, with D possibly being TRBD1 (5 bases). CDR1 is LGHNA and CDR2 is YSLEER in the germline V gene. The CDR3 consists of 16 residues. V dropped 3 bases and J dropped 1 base, with 10 bases sitting between them. Here the CDR3 reads CASSQDTTSGANVLTF. DNA for the CDR3: TGCGCCAGCAGCCAGGACACCACTTCTGGGGCCAACGTCCTGACTTTC.

The chain joins TRBV30 to TRBJ1-2; the match to TRBD1 covers 8 bases. Germline loops: CDR1 GTSNPN, CDR2 SVGIG (reference sequence). The CDR3 is 13 residues long. J lost 9 bases, V lost 5 bases, and 11 bases had no gene match. The CDR3 sequence: CAWEGQALQSYTF. CDR3 nucleotide sequence: TGTGCCTGGGAGGGACAGGCGCTACAGAGCTACACCTTC.

CDR3 DNA: TGTGCCAGCAGCTTGAGTGAGGGGGTGGTTGAAAAACTGTTTTTT. Its protein product is CASSLSEGVVEKLFF. V usage is TRBV11-2 and J usage is TRBJ1-4, with a tentative D call TRBD1 (6 bases). The V gene's germline CDR1 is SGHAT and CDR2 FQNNGV. The CDR3 totals 15 residues. The V and J ends lost 3 bases and 7 bases respectively, with 15 bases between them. Full variable domain (outside the CDR3, taken from reference TRBV11-2 and TRBJ1-4): EAGVAQSPRYKIIEKRQSVAFWCNPISGHATLYWYQQILGQGPKLLIQFQNNGVVDDSQLPKDRFSAERLKGVDSTLKIQPAKLEDSAVYLCASSLSEGVVEKLFFGSGTQLSVL.

V gene TRBV10-3 combines with J gene TRBJ1-1; D gene ambiguous. The CDR3 loop spans 15 amino acids. Trimming left V 0 bases short and J 3 bases short, with 11 bases between. CDR1 and CDR2 (germline): ENHRY, SYGVKD. The CDR3 DNA sequence: TGTGCCATCAGTGAGTCCCACATGAGGGACACTGAAGCTTTCTTT. Protein product: CAISESHMRDTEAFF.

The chain recombines TRBV5-1 with TRBJ2-1; the match to TRBD2 covers 7 bases. The trim removed 2 bases at V and 4 bases at J, leaving 3 bases unmatched. Germline V gene sequence: CDR1 SGHRS, CDR2 YFSETQ. The CDR3 is made up of 14 amino acids. The CDR3 DNA reads as TGCGCCAGCAGCTTCCTGCGGGGGTACAATGAGCAGTTCTTC. Protein product: CASSFLRGYNEQFF.

This sequence joins TRBV5-6 and TRBJ1-1; D is perhaps TRBD1 (5 bases). The CDR3 totals 13 residues. V gave up 6 bases and J gave up 6 bases, with 15 bases separating them. Germline lookup yields CDR1 SGHDT and CDR2 YYEEEE. The CDR3 coding sequence is TGTGCCAGCAACACAGGTAATCCCTCTGAAGCTTTCTTT. Amino acids: CASNTGNPSEAFF.

The chain employs TRBV12-5 and TRBJ2-5; 15 bases fit TRBD2. CDR3 size: 18 residues. The J segment lost 3 bases and the V segment lost 6 bases, leaving 11 bases of the junction unmatched. The germline V gene encodes CDR1 LGHNT and CDR2 FRNRAP. The CDR3 coding sequence is TGTGCTAGTGGCTACAATACGGGACTAGCGGGGGGTAAAGAGACCCAGTACTTC. Translated, it gives CASGYNTGLAGGKETQYF.

DNA of the CDR3: TGTGCCAGCAGCACTTTAACAGGGGCGGCGGCCAACGTCCTGACTTTC. Residues: CASSTLTGAAANVLTF. V and J are TRBV13 and TRBJ2-6; 7 bases are a match to TRBD1. V gave up 5 bases and J gave up 6 bases; unmatched junction bases: 10. CDR1 is PRHDT and CDR2 is FYEKMQ in the germline V gene (reference sequence). This CDR3 region has 16 residues.

The chain recombines TRBV15 with TRBJ2-5, with 9 nucleotides matching TRBD1. Germline V gene sequence: CDR1 LNHNV, CDR2 YYDKDF (reference sequence). The junction had 5 bases not matched to a gene; V was cut back by 2 bases and J by 4 bases. This CDR3 comprises 15 residues. The CDR3 nucleotides are TGTGCCACCAGCAGAACGGGGACAGGGCGAGAGACCCAGTACTTC. It encodes CATSRTGTGRETQYF.